The 4 T cell receptor beta chains below all came from one sample that was sequenced in a study of molecular identifiers for immune sequencing clone quantification. Each CDR3 protein gets one entry after TCRdb re-called the PCR reads with MiXCR. This sample has tens of thousands of distinct CDR3 sequences, with around 20% found just once. Sequenced sample: naive CD8+ T cells from blood, with Jurkat cell RNA spiked in. Subset denoted: FACS-sorted CD8+CD4-CCR7+CD45RA+ naive T cells. Receptor source: a human donor in good health. Some libraries in this study had Jurkat cell RNA spiked in.

This clonotype was counted ten times or more. The rearrangement uses TRBV5-1 and TRBJ1-1; the match to TRBD1 covers 8 bases. With 3 bases clipped from V and 5 bases from J, the junction kept 6 bases outside the gene matches. The CDR3 contains 14 residues. Looked up from germline, CDR1 is SGHRS and CDR2 is YFSETQ. CDR3 nucleotides: TGCGCCAGCAGCTCTGGGACAGGATTGACTGAAGCTTTCTTT. Translation gives CASSSGTGLTEAFF.

Concerning this clonotype itself: One base away lies a much larger clone, so this may be a sequencing read error. The chain recombines TRBV29-1 with TRBJ1-2; 8 bases are shared with TRBD1. V dropped 3 bases and J dropped 3; count of bases not matched to a gene: 15. The CDR3 spans 17 residues. The germline V gene encodes CDR1 SQVTM and CDR2 ANQGSEA. CDR3 nucleotides: TGCAGCGTTGAGGAGAGACCCCAGGACAGGGATCACTATGGCTACACCTTC. Protein product: CSVEERPQDRDHYGYTF.

For this clonotype: Just one base apart from a much larger clone, this may be a read error. The chain couples TRBV4-3 to TRBJ2-1; TRBD2 agrees at 10 bases. V was clipped by 0 bases and J by 8 bases; unmatched bases: 13. Germline lookup yields CDR1 LGHNA and CDR2 YSLEER. The CDR3 extends over 18 amino acids. The CDR3 loop is CASSQEVGKREGFYEQFF. DNA for the CDR3: TGCGCCAGCAGCCAAGAAGTTGGCAAGCGGGAGGGCTTCTATGAGCAGTTCTTC.

This chain uses TRBV27 with TRBJ2-2; TRBD1 aligns across 8 bases. Germline V lookup: CDR1 MNHEY, CDR2 SMNVEV (reference sequence). The CDR3 consists of 16 residues. V trimming: 2 bases; J trimming: 4 bases; junction bases outside the gene matches: 6. In DNA form, the CDR3 reads TGTGCCAGCAGTTTAGGCGCAGGGGGCTTCACCGGGGAGCTGTTTTTT. Amino acids: CASSLGAGGFTGELFF.